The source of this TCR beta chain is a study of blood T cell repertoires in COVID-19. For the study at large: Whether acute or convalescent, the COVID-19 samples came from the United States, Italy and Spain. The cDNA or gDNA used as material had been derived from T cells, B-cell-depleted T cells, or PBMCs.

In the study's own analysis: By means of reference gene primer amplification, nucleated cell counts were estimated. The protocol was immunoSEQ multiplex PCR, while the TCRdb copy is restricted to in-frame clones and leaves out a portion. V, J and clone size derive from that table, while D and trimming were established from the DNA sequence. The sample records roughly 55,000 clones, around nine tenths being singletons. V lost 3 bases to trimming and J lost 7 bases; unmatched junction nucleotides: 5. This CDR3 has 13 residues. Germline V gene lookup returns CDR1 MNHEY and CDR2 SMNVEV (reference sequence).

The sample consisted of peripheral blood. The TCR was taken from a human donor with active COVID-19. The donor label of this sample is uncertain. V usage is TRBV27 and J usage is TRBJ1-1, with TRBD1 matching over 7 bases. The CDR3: CASSFGGGGEAFF. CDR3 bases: TGTGCCAGCAGTTTTGGAGGGGGCGGTGAAGCTTTCTTT.